Below, 31 T cell receptor beta chains from the same sample are listed, as sequenced in a study of T cell repertoires in cytomegalovirus infection. Via MiXCR, TCRdb re-called the reads, giving one row per CDR3 protein. The table shows 250,000 to 300,000 distinct CDR3 sequences, with approximately 22% occurring only once. What these receptors recognize is not known. This specimen was cultured PBMCs, taken from culture after CMV antigen stimulation. Receptors were obtained from a human donor in good health (CMV status not recorded). Some clones in this sample may be carry-over from other donors' samples.

The chain uses TRBV30 and TRBJ2-3; D not resolved. V shed 0 bases and J shed 1 base, with 11 bases lying between them. In germline, CDR1 is GTSNPN, CDR2 SVGIG (reference sequence). The CDR3 has 15 residues. CDR3: CAWSVFGTGTDTQYF. The CDR3 region has the DNA TGTGCCTGGAGTGTATTCGGTACGGGCACAGATACGCAGTATTTT.

This clonotype was counted ten times or more. The rearrangement links TRBV7-2 to TRBJ1-4; D is unresolved. Germline V CDR1 and CDR2: SGHTA, FQGNSA. Trimming removed 3 bases at V and 8 bases at J, with 10 bases between. This CDR3 has 13 amino acids. CDR3 coding DNA: TGTGCCAGCAGCTTTTTTTTGGACGAAAAACTGTTTTTT. Amino acid sequence: CASSFFLDEKLFF. Full variable domain (rest looked up from reference TRBV7-2 and TRBJ1-4): GAGVSQSPSNKVTEKGKDVELRCDPISGHTALYWYRQSLGQGLEFLIYFQGNSAPDKSGLPSDRFSAERTGGSVSTLTIQRTQQEDSAVYLCASSFFLDEKLFFGSGTQLSVL.

The gene calls are TRBV7-9 and TRBJ2-2, with TRBD1 identical over 11 bases. The J segment lost 5 bases and the V segment lost 4 bases, leaving 6 bases of the junction unmatched. The CDR3 extends over 16 amino acids. The germline V gene has CDR1 SEHNR and CDR2 FQNEAQ (reference sequence). The CDR3 nucleotides are TGTGCCAGCAGCTCCCTGGGGACAGGGGGTACCGGGGAGCTGTTTTTT. Its protein product is CASSSLGTGGTGELFF.

A remark on this clonotype: This sequence may be a read error, since a much larger clone differs from it by one base. The rearrangement uses TRBV7-2 and TRBJ2-5; 11 bases align to TRBD2. CDR1 is SGHTA and CDR2 is FQGNSA in the germline V gene. The CDR3 covers 19 residues. The junction had 15 bases not matched to a gene; V was cut back by 5 bases and J by 1 base. In DNA form, the CDR3 reads TGTACCAGCAGCCCAGGGGGGGGACTAGCGGAGACCTTCCAAGAGACCCAGTACTTC. Translated: CTSSPGGGLAETFQETQYF.

The rearrangement joins TRBV27 to TRBJ1-2, with a tentative D call TRBD1 (5 bases). Germline loops: CDR1 MNHEY, CDR2 SMNVEV (reference sequence). V gave up 3 bases and J gave up 5 bases, with 19 bases separating them. CDR3 length: 16 residues. In DNA form, the CDR3 reads TGTGCCAGCAGTTTCAAAAGGGGACCTGACCTTTATGGCTACACCTTC. It specifies CASSFKRGPDLYGYTF.

The rearrangement uses TRBV6-6 and TRBJ2-7; D might be TRBD1 (6 bases). The CDR3 sequence is 17 residues long. The germline gives CDR1 MNHNY, CDR2 SVGAGI (reference sequence). The ends were cut back, 0 bases at V and 5 bases at J, with 20 bases in the middle. CDR3 sequence: CASSYSNRVNGVHEQYF. The CDR3 DNA reads as TGTGCCAGCAGTTACTCGAACAGGGTCAACGGGGTCCACGAGCAGTACTTC.

Many counts were recorded for this clonotype. Here the CDR3 DNA reads TGTGCCAGCAGCCCACCGGGACTTCTGAACTATGGCTACACCTTC. Amino acid sequence: CASSPPGLLNYGYTF. V gene TRBV7-2 combines with J gene TRBJ1-2; TRBD1 is a possible D gene (5 bases). Germline CDR1 reads SGHTA; CDR2 reads FQGNSA. CDR3 size: 15 residues. V shed 5 bases and J shed 2 bases, with 15 bases lying between them.

This clonotype was seen a few times. V gene TRBV7-2 combines with J gene TRBJ2-5, with 14 bases lining up with TRBD2. The CDR3 covers 16 residues. Trimming took 4 bases from V and 5 from J; bases not matched to a gene: 6. From germline, CDR1 is SGHTA and CDR2 FQGNSA. CDR3 residues: CASSWTSGRWGETQYF. In DNA form, the CDR3 reads TGTGCCAGCAGCTGGACTAGCGGGAGGTGGGGGGAGACCCAGTACTTC.

This clonotype was detected ten times or more. The chain carries TRBV7-2 and TRBJ1-5, with D possibly being TRBD1 (5 bases). Between the trimmed V and J ends, which lost 5 bases and 3 bases, there was a span of 11 bases. Germline loops: CDR1 SGHTA, CDR2 FQGNSA. This CDR3 comprises 14 residues. Here the CDR3 reads CASSTQGYNQPQHF. The CDR3 coding sequence is TGTGCCAGCAGCACGCAGGGATACAATCAGCCCCAGCATTTT.

At least ten counts were recorded for this clonotype. V is TRBV7-2 and J is TRBJ2-2; TRBD2 matches at 10 bases. Trimming cost V 2 bases and J 5 bases; bases outside gene matches: 8. The CDR3 covers 17 residues. Germline V gives CDR1 SGHTA, CDR2 FQGNSA. CDR3 sequence reads: CASSLLLAGGGTGELFF. CDR3 nucleotide sequence: TGTGCCAGCAGCTTACTTTTAGCGGGAGGTGGAACCGGGGAGCTGTTTTTT.

In its sample, this clonotype was seen many times. The rearrangement uses TRBV11-3 and TRBJ2-1, with TRBD2 matching 7 bases. This CDR3 spans 19 amino acids. Unmatched junction bases numbered 20, after V lost 5 bases and J lost 4 bases. CDR1 SGHNT and CDR2 YENEEA come from the germline V gene. In DNA, the CDR3 is TGTGCCAGCAGCGGTACAGTACGGGCGGGAGCCGGGGGGTACAATGAGCAGTTCTTC. Translation: CASSGTVRAGAGGYNEQFF.

Many counts were recorded for this clonotype. This chain uses TRBV11-3 with TRBJ1-1; D call uncertain. V was clipped by 0 bases and J by 3 bases, with 11 bases between them. Germline V gene data show CDR1 as SGHNT and CDR2 as YENEEA. CDR3 length: 15 amino acids. This CDR3 reads CASSLDGRPDTEAFF. The CDR3 bases are TGTGCCAGCAGCTTAGATGGCAGGCCCGACACTGAAGCTTTCTTT.

DNA of the CDR3: TGTGCCAGCAGCCCAACAGGCCTTGGAGGAACTGAAGCTTTCTTT. This sequence encodes CASSPTGLGGTEAFF. The chain recombines TRBV6-5 with TRBJ1-1; possibly TRBD1 for D (5 bases). V lost 6 bases to trimming and J lost 5 bases, with 19 bases between them. The CDR3 consists of 15 residues. Germline V gene data show CDR1 as MNHEY and CDR2 as SVGAGI.

The table lists this clonotype with a few counts. The CDR3 loop is CASRVVDTGELFF. CDR3 bases: TGTGCCAGCAGGGTAGTAGACACCGGGGAGCTGTTTTTT. V and J are TRBV2 and TRBJ2-2, with unresolved D. Per germline, CDR1 SNHLY and CDR2 FYNNEI. V was trimmed by 6 bases and J by 3 bases, leaving 8 bases between them. The CDR3 is 13 residues long.

Ten or more counts support this clonotype. The chain recombines TRBV7-2 with TRBJ2-1; TRBD2 might be the D (6 bases). Germline V gene sequence: CDR1 SGHTA, CDR2 FQGNSA. This CDR3 is built from 15 residues. V was pared by 5 bases and J by 10 bases, with 21 bases between. CDR3 residues: CASSPSPTSFSEQFF. The CDR3 bases are TGTGCCAGCAGCCCCTCTCCGACTAGTTTCAGCGAGCAGTTCTTC.

The CDR3 spells CASSIATGDSPLHF. The CDR3 DNA sequence: TGTGCCAGTAGTATAGCTACAGGAGATTCACCCCTCCACTTT. This chain uses TRBV19 with TRBJ1-6; D is perhaps TRBD1 (5 bases). The CDR3 has 14 amino acids. Germline CDR1 and CDR2: LNHDA and SQIVND (reference sequence). V was shortened by 1 base and J by 8 bases, with 9 bases between the two germline ends. The complete variable domain, with remaining parts taken from reference TRBV19 and TRBJ1-6, reads DGGITQSPKYLFRKEGQNVTLSCEQNLNHDAMYWYRQDPGQGLRLIYYSQIVNDFQKGDIAEGYSVSREKKESFPLTVTSAQKNPTAFYLCASSIATGDSPLHFGNGTRLTVT.

This clonotype has just a few counts. V gene TRBV5-1 combines with J gene TRBJ2-5; the D gene is possibly TRBD2 (5 bases). The CDR3 runs to 14 residues. The germline V and J ends were trimmed by 1 base and 2 bases, with 9 bases remaining between them. Germline V gene sequence: CDR1 SGHRS, CDR2 YFSETQ. The CDR3 DNA is TGCGCCAGCAGCTTGTTCACGGGACAAGAGACCCAGTACTTC. This encodes CASSLFTGQETQYF.

The CDR3 reads CASGFGPNQPQHF. The CDR3 coding sequence is TGTGCTAGTGGCTTCGGCCCGAATCAGCCCCAGCATTTT. The chain uses TRBV12-5 and TRBJ1-5; D is unclear. CDR1 and CDR2 (germline): LGHNT, FRNRAP. V lost 6 bases and J lost 4, with 10 bases in between. This CDR3 region has 13 residues.

CDR3 amino acids: CASGLRGGTEAFF. In DNA, the CDR3 is TGTGCTAGTGGTCTCCGTGGTGGTACTGAAGCTTTCTTT. The chain joins TRBV12-5 to TRBJ1-1, with D unresolved. CDR1 and CDR2 (germline): LGHNT, FRNRAP. The germline V and J ends were trimmed by 5 bases and 5 bases, with 12 bases remaining between them. The CDR3 length is 13 residues.

This clonotype was seen many times. V usage is TRBV28 and J usage is TRBJ1-1, with 7 bases identical to TRBD1. The germline V gene encodes CDR1 MDHEN and CDR2 SYDVKM. The CDR3 consists of 14 residues. J gave up 3 bases and V 2 bases, and 3 bases lay outside the gene matches. CDR3 nucleotide sequence: TGTGCCAGCAGTTTACAGGGGGTGTACACTGAAGCTTTCTTT. Protein: CASSLQGVYTEAFF.

The rearrangement links TRBV20-1 to TRBJ1-5; 7 positions match TRBD1. The CDR3 totals 16 residues. Germline V gives CDR1 DFQATT, CDR2 SNEGSKA (reference sequence). V gave up 4 bases and J gave up 0 bases; unmatched junction bases: 9. The DNA for the CDR3 is TGCAGTGCTACCGCGACAGGGAGCTATAGCAATCAGCCCCAGCATTTT. Its translation: CSATATGSYSNQPQHF.

This clonotype was recorded many times. The chain joins TRBV7-2 to TRBJ2-1; the D is unclear. CDR3 size: 11 residues. Germline CDR1 SGHTA, CDR2 FQGNSA. V was shortened by 5 bases and J by 12 bases, with 11 bases between the two germline ends. The CDR3 DNA follows: TGTGCCAGCAGCCCCTTCGTAAGGCAGTTCTTC. Its translation: CASSPFVRQFF.

This clonotype has a handful of counts. The chain is built from TRBV19 and TRBJ2-3, with no clear D. The CDR3 covers 11 residues. Germline V gives CDR1 LNHDA, CDR2 SQIVND (reference sequence). The germline V and J ends were trimmed by 3 bases and 4 bases, with 2 bases remaining between them. Here the CDR3 DNA reads TGTGCCAGTAGTATCTCAGATACGCAGTATTTT. Translating it yields CASSISDTQYF.

The chain carries TRBV7-6 and TRBJ2-1; 7 positions agree with TRBD2. The trim removed 0 bases at V and 1 base at J, leaving 9 bases unmatched. This CDR3 is built from 18 residues. CDR1 is SGHVS and CDR2 is FNYEAQ in the germline V gene. The CDR3 DNA reads TGTGCCAGCAGCTTAGCGGCGGCGGGAGCGCTTTCCTACAATGAGCAGTTCTTC. Amino acid sequence: CASSLAAAGALSYNEQFF.

This rearrangement joins TRBV18 to TRBJ2-1; 8 nucleotides align to TRBD2. The V segment lost 5 bases and the J segment 7 bases; nucleotides outside the gene matches: 7. Germline loops: CDR1 KGHSH, CDR2 LQKENI. There are 14 residues in the CDR3. The CDR3 spells CASSVTSVRNEQFF. CDR3 in DNA: TGTGCCAGCTCAGTGACTAGCGTGAGAAATGAGCAGTTCTTC.

The gene calls are TRBV18 and TRBJ1-5; 7 bases agree with TRBD1. From germline, CDR1 is KGHSH and CDR2 LQKENI. V lost 3 bases to trimming and J lost 3 bases; unmatched junction nucleotides: 5. This CDR3 has 15 residues. CDR3: CASSPTGQPNQPQHF. In DNA, the CDR3 is TGTGCCAGCTCACCGACGGGACAGCCCAATCAGCCCCAGCATTTT.

The genes are TRBV7-3 and TRBJ2-3; D is undetermined. Per the germline V gene, CDR1 is SGHTA and CDR2 is FQGTGA. This CDR3 spans 13 amino acids. Between the trimmed V and J ends, which lost 2 bases and 6 bases, there was a span of 9 bases. CDR3 DNA: TGTGCCAGCAGCTTATGGATGGAGGATACGCAGTATTTT. As protein: CASSLWMEDTQYF.

A few counts support this clonotype. This chain uses TRBV15 with TRBJ1-4, with D possibly being TRBD1 (5 bases). Trimming left V 1 base short and J 4 bases short, with 7 bases between. CDR1 is LNHNV, CDR2 YYDKDF, per germline (reference sequence). This CDR3 spans 14 amino acids. CDR3 nucleotide sequence: TGTGCCACCAGCAGAGGGGGGGATAATGAAAAACTGTTTTTT. Amino acid sequence: CATSRGGDNEKLFF.

The chain is built from TRBV12-3 or TRBV12-4 and TRBJ1-4, with 8 positions matching TRBD1. With V trimmed by 3 bases and J by 5 bases, 5 bases remained unmatched. The CDR3 sequence is 15 residues long. CDR3 sequence reads: CASSLRGQENEKLFF. The CDR3 DNA is TGTGCCAGCAGTTTGAGGGGACAGGAAAATGAAAAACTGTTTTTT.

This clonotype was observed at least ten times. The chain employs TRBV6-5 and TRBJ2-7; D might be TRBD2 (7 bases). The CDR3 spans 13 residues. CDR1 is MNHEY, CDR2 SVGAGI, per germline. V dropped 4 bases and J dropped 9 bases, with 16 bases sitting between them. CDR3 region: CASSFRQAGVQYF. CDR3 DNA: TGTGCCAGCAGTTTCAGACAGGCGGGGGTGCAGTACTTC.

The V gene is TRBV10-1, the J gene TRBJ2-3, with TRBD2 matching 7 bases. CDR3 length: 15 amino acids. Germline V gene lookup returns CDR1 WNHNN and CDR2 SYGVQD (reference sequence). After removal of 8 bases from V and 6 bases from J, the junction contained 14 bases not matched to a gene. The CDR3 is CASGRSSGDPDTQYF. The CDR3 nucleotides read TGCGCCAGCGGACGATCTAGCGGTGATCCGGATACGCAGTATTTT.